The rows below give T cell receptor beta chains drawn from one sample of a study of regulatory T cells in long-lasting Graves disease. TCRdb processed the multiplex PCR reads anew with MiXCR; each CDR3 protein has one entry. The table has approximately 400,000 distinct CDR3 sequences, less than 25% seen once. The input for sequencing was peripheral blood mononuclear cells (PBMCs), taken when the disease was refractory, from a patient treated with antithyroid drugs. Receptor source: a female donor with Graves disease. Each CDR3 is given with its conserved first and last residue. D genes are given only for firm matches. Clone size is shown for a subset of rows, as once, few, many or a class of expanded clone.

V gene	D gene	J gene	clone size	CDR3 DNA	CDR3 protein
TRBV6-1	-	TRBJ1-2	few	TGTGCCAGCAGCGATAGACAGACCTATGGCTACACCTTC	CASSDRQTYGYTF
TRBV12-3/TRBV12-4	TRBD1	TRBJ1-2	many	TGTGCCAGCAGTTCCCCTCGAGGACAGGGGGGCGGTGGCTACACCTTC	CASSSPRGQGGGGYTF
TRBV2	-	TRBJ1-2	many	TGTGCCAGCAGGGGGGACGACAGTGGCTATGGCTACACCTTC	CASRGDDSGYGYTF
TRBV29-1	-	TRBJ1-5	few	TGCAGCGTTGAAGCTCATCGTATTCAGGATCAGCCCCAGCATTTT	CSVEAHRIQDQPQHF
TRBV5-1	TRBD1	TRBJ1-1	many	TGTGCCAGCAGCCTCCGACAGGGGCGGACTGAAGCTTTCTTT	CASSLRQGRTEAFF
TRBV4-1	-	TRBJ2-7	few	TGCGCCAGCAGCCAGCCCCGCGCCGAGCAGTACTTC	CASSQPRAEQYF
TRBV4-3	-	TRBJ2-6	-	TGCGCCAGCAGCCAAGATCCACGGGCCTCTGGGGCCAACGTCCTGACTTTC	CASSQDPRASGANVLTF
TRBV27	-	TRBJ1-1	many	TGTGCCAGCAGTTTTACTTTCTTCGGGGCAAACACTGAAGCTTTCTTT	CASSFTFFGANTEAFF
TRBV15	-	TRBJ2-2	-	TGTGCCACCAGCAAAATATTATCGAACACCGGGGAGCTGTTTTTT	CATSKILSNTGELFF
TRBV2	-	TRBJ1-5	-	TGTGCCAGCAGTCCTATCCCCGCGGCTAGCAATCAGCCCCAGCATTTT	CASSPIPAASNQPQHF
TRBV4-1	TRBD1	TRBJ1-2	few	TGCGCCAGCAGCTCCTATCGGGACAGCCCTAACTATGGCTACACCTTC	CASSSYRDSPNYGYTF
TRBV12-3/TRBV12-4	-	TRBJ2-5	many	TGTGCCAGCAGTTTATCCGAACGGGCCGTCCAAGAGACCCAGTACTTC	CASSLSERAVQETQYF
TRBV7-6	TRBD1	TRBJ2-5	-	TGTGCCAGCAGCTTTGGACAGGCTAAAGAGACCCAGTACTTC	CASSFGQAKETQYF
TRBV14	TRBD1	TRBJ1-5	-	TGTGCCAGCAGCCAAGATCCGGGACAGGGCTGGGAGTATAGCAATCAGCCCCAGCATTTT	CASSQDPGQGWEYSNQPQHF
TRBV28	-	TRBJ2-7	-	TGTGCCAGCAGCAATATCGGACAGCGACCCGCCTACGAGCAGTACTTC	CASSNIGQRPAYEQYF
TRBV5-1	-	TRBJ1-2	many	TGCGCCAGCAGCTTGGAACCTTCTGCTAACTATGGCTACACCTTC	CASSLEPSANYGYTF
TRBV27	-	TRBJ2-5	-	TGTGCCAGCAGTACGGGGGTAGGAGAGACCCAGTACTTC	CASSTGVGETQYF
TRBV29-1	-	TRBJ1-2	-	TGCAGCGCTACACAGGTCGGGGCTTATGGCTACACCTTC	CSATQVGAYGYTF
TRBV14	-	TRBJ1-1	-	TGTGCCAGCAGCCGAGGACGGACGGCGAACACTGAAGCTTTCTTT	CASSRGRTANTEAFF
TRBV24-1	-	TRBJ2-1	-	TGTGCCACCCTCGAGGCCTTACAGGGCAATGAGCAGTTCTTC	CATLEALQGNEQFF
TRBV20-1	TRBD2	TRBJ2-7	-	TGCAGTGCATCAGGTCCTAGCGGGAGGCCCTACTACGAGCAGTACTTC	CSASGPSGRPYYEQYF
TRBV5-1	-	TRBJ1-2	few	TGCGCCAGCAGCTTGGCCCTTCCAGGTGAGGGCTACACCTTC	CASSLALPGEGYTF
TRBV20-1	-	TRBJ1-1	many	TGCAGTGTCCCACAGGGGAACACTGAAGCTTTCTTT	CSVPQGNTEAFF
TRBV4-2	-	TRBJ1-5	once	TGTGCCAGCAGCCAAGACCCCACACTATCAAGCGGGACCCAGCATTTT	CASSQDPTLSSGTQHF
TRBV19	-	TRBJ1-5	-	TGTGCCAGTAGTCCGATCGGGGGGACGAATGTTTATGGCAATCAGCCCCAGCATTTT	CASSPIGGTNVYGNQPQHF